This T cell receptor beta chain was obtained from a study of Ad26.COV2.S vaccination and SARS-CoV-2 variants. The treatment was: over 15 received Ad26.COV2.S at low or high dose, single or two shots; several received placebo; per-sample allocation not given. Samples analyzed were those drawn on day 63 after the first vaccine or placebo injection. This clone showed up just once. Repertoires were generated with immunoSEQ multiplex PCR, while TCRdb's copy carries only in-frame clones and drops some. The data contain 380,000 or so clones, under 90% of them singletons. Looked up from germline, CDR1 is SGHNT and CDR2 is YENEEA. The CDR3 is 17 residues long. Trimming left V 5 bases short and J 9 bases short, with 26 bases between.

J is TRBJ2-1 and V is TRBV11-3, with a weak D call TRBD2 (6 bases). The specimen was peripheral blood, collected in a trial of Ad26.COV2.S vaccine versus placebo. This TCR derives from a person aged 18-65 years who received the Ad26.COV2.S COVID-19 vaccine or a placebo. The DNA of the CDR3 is TGTGCCAGCAGCACCCTCTTGGGTTGGGAGGATCTTGGTGAGCAGTTCTTC. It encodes CASSTLLGWEDLGEQFF.